This entry lists 22 T cell receptor beta chains sequenced from one sample in a study of blood T cell repertoires in COVID-19 (dated by TCRdb to the early 2020s). The library was built by means of the immunoSEQ multiplex PCR assay. TCRdb retrieved this table from immuneACCESS and kept in-frame rearrangements only. Not all clones are present; in checked studies, unresolved V genes account for under half, and no reason is known for the remainder. For this sample the table gives about 180,000 clones, of which over 70% were detected only once. The top ten clones comprise 2.5% to 3.5% of the sample. The specimen was peripheral blood. Receptors were obtained from a woman aged 60 to 75 with acute or convalescent COVID-19.

The chain has TRBV7-2 and TRBJ1-1, with 9 bases matching TRBD1. CDR3 length: 17 amino acids. Per germline, CDR1 SGHTA and CDR2 FQGNSA. V lost 1 base and J lost 0; bases outside the gene matches: 6. The CDR3 region is CASSLGGTGPMNTEAFF. CDR3 DNA sequence: TGTGCCAGCAGCTTAGGGGGGACAGGGCCTATGAACACTGAAGCTTTCTTT.

The rearrangement joins TRBV10-1 to TRBJ1-6; weak D call: TRBD1 (6 bases). The CDR3 extends over 15 amino acids. The V end lost 2 bases, the J end lost 9 bases, and 14 bases lay between the germline ends. Germline V gene sequence: CDR1 WNHNN, CDR2 SYGVQD (reference sequence). The CDR3 spells CASSERAGDTSPLHF. As DNA, the CDR3 is TGCGCCAGCAGTGAGAGGGCAGGGGATACTTCACCCCTCCACTTT.

The chain combines TRBV18 with TRBJ2-7; 9 positions match TRBD1. The CDR3 consists of 14 residues. Germline trimming cut 3 bases from V and 6 bases from J; bases unmatched to any gene: 6. Germline V lookup: CDR1 KGHSH, CDR2 LQKENI. The CDR3 region has the DNA TGTGCCAGCTCACCCCGGGACAGGGCAGGCGAGCAGTACTTC. This encodes CASSPRDRAGEQYF.

This clone was counted between two and nine times. The V and J genes are TRBV5-1 and TRBJ1-1, with a possible D match to TRBD1 (5 bases). V was cut by 0 bases and J by 1 base, with 10 bases left in between. Germline CDR1 reads SGHRS; CDR2 reads YFSETQ. The CDR3 runs 15 residues. In nucleotides, the CDR3 is TGCGCCAGCAGCTTGGAGGGGATCGGGAACACTGAAGCTTTCTTT. Translating it yields CASSLEGIGNTEAFF.

This clone has a handful of counts. This chain joins TRBV10-3 and TRBJ1-1, with D perhaps TRBD1 (6 bases). The CDR3 loop spans 14 amino acids. The germline V gene encodes CDR1 ENHRY and CDR2 SYGVKD. Trimming removed 3 bases at V and 5 bases at J, with 13 bases between. The CDR3 coding sequence is TGTGCCATCAGTGACGGGACAACGCGAACTGAAGCTTTCTTT. Translated: CAISDGTTRTEAFF.

The chain combines TRBV28 with TRBJ1-2; 8 nucleotides line up with TRBD1. This CDR3 comprises 15 residues. V shed 5 bases, J shed 4 bases, and the junction held 9 bases outside the gene matches. Per germline, CDR1 MDHEN and CDR2 SYDVKM. The CDR3 DNA follows: TGTGCCAGCAGTGCCTCGGACAGGGAGGGCTATGGCTACACCTTC. Encoded protein: CASSASDREGYGYTF.

The chain joins TRBV7-3 to TRBJ1-6, with TRBD1 identical over 10 bases. Germline lookup yields CDR1 SGHTA and CDR2 FQGTGA. Trimming at V came to 3 bases and at J to 7 bases, leaving 3 bases not matched to a gene. This CDR3 region has 15 residues. The CDR3 coding sequence is TGTGCCAGCAGCTTGGGACAGGGGCGGAATTCACCCCTCCACTTT. This translates into CASSLGQGRNSPLHF.

The V gene is TRBV30, the J gene TRBJ2-1; 10 positions agree with TRBD2. Germline loops: CDR1 GTSNPN, CDR2 SVGIG (reference sequence). V lost 0 bases and J lost 11; bases outside the gene matches: 7. CDR3 length equals 14 residues. The CDR3, as DNA: TGTGCCTGGAGTGTTGCCCTAGCGGGGGCCAAGCAGTTCTTC. Translation gives CAWSVALAGAKQFF. Together with reference TRBV30 and TRBJ2-1, the CDR3 gives the full variable domain: SQTIHQWPATLVQPVGSPLSLECTVEGTSNPNLYWYRQAAGRGLQLLFYSVGIGQISSEVPQNLSASRPQDRQFILSSKKLLLSDSGFYLCAWSVALAGAKQFFGPGTRLTVL.

V gene TRBV18 combines with J gene TRBJ1-1; D is undetermined. Trimming removed 4 bases from V and 5 bases from J, with 11 bases in between. CDR1 KGHSH and CDR2 LQKENI come from the germline V gene. This CDR3 has 13 residues. The CDR3 sequence is CASSLQERTEAFF. In nucleotides, the CDR3 is TGTGCCAGCTCACTTCAGGAAAGGACTGAAGCTTTCTTT. The full variable domain, completed using reference TRBV18 and TRBJ1-1, is NAGVMQNPRHLVRRRGQEARLRCSPMKGHSHVYWYRQLPEEGLKFMVYLQKENIIDESGMPKERFSAEFPKEGPSILRIQQVVRGDSAAYFCASSLQERTEAFFGQGTRLTVV.

The chain uses TRBV5-4 and TRBJ1-2; D not resolved. V shed 4 bases and J shed 5 bases, with 18 bases lying between them. Germline loops: CDR1 SGHNT, CDR2 YYREEE (reference sequence). The CDR3 runs 15 residues. The CDR3 coding sequence is TGTGCCAGCAGCCCCCGTGAGGGTGGGGTTTATGGCTACACCTTC. Translation gives CASSPREGGVYGYTF. Looking up the rest from reference TRBV5-4 and TRBJ1-2 gives the full variable domain: ETGVTQSPTHLIKTRGQQVTLRCSSQSGHNTVSWYQQALGQGPQFIFQYYREEENGRGNFPPRFSGLQFPNYSSELNVNALELDDSALYLCASSPREGGVYGYTFGSGTRLTVV.

Here the CDR3 reads CASGQGNEQFF. CDR3 coding DNA: TGTGCCAGCGGACAGGGGAATGAGCAGTTCTTC. The chain links TRBV6-5 to TRBJ2-1, with 9 bases fitting TRBD1. This CDR3 contains 11 residues. With V trimmed by 8 bases and J by 7 bases, 0 bases remained unmatched. Germline-derived CDR1 and CDR2 are MNHEY and SVGAGI.

V usage is TRBV3-1 (or the pseudogene TRBV3-2) and J usage is TRBJ2-2; no reliable D call. V gave up 1 base and J gave up 0 bases, with 6 bases separating them. Germline values: CDR1 LGHDT, CDR2 YNNKEL (reference sequence). This CDR3 comprises 15 residues. CDR3 residues: CASSQVQTNTGELFF. DNA of the CDR3: TGTGCCAGCAGCCAAGTTCAGACGAACACCGGGGAGCTGTTTTTT.

The chain links TRBV4-3 to TRBJ2-2, with a possible D match to TRBD1 (5 bases). Trimming removed 0 bases from V and 7 bases from J, with 15 bases in between. The CDR3 spans 16 residues. Germline V gene sequence: CDR1 LGHNA, CDR2 YSLEER. CDR3 bases: TGCGCCAGCAGCCAAGAAGCTACGGCTCAGGGCGGGGAGCTGTTTTTT. This encodes CASSQEATAQGGELFF.

The chain links TRBV10-2 to TRBJ2-3, with 7 bases matching TRBD1. This CDR3 comprises 15 residues. Germline CDR1 and CDR2: WSHSY and SAAADI. V lost 5 bases to trimming and J lost 3 bases; unmatched junction nucleotides: 8. The CDR3 nucleotides read TGCGCCAGCAGTCGACAGGGCATTTCTACAGATACGCAGTATTTT. This gives the protein CASSRQGISTDTQYF.

The V gene is TRBV5-1, the J gene TRBJ2-7; no firm D call. The CDR3 extends over 13 amino acids. Trimming took off 1 base at V and 3 bases at J, with 8 bases between the two ends. Germline V lookup: CDR1 SGHRS, CDR2 YFSETQ. CDR3 nucleotide sequence: TGCGCCAGCAGCTTGAGAGCGATCTACGAGCAGTACTTC. Its protein is CASSLRAIYEQYF.

The chain couples TRBV4-3 to TRBJ2-1; D is perhaps TRBD1 (5 bases). Germline values: CDR1 LGHNA, CDR2 YSLEER. Trimming removed 3 bases at V and 1 base at J, with 7 bases between. The CDR3 extends over 14 amino acids. The CDR3 sequence is CASSHRVSYNEQFF. As DNA, the CDR3 is TGCGCCAGCAGCCACAGGGTTTCCTACAATGAGCAGTTCTTC.

This rearrangement joins TRBV18 to TRBJ1-2; 10 nucleotides match TRBD1. The CDR3 consists of 15 residues. From germline, CDR1 is KGHSH and CDR2 LQKENI. The V segment lost 3 bases and the J segment 0 bases; nucleotides outside the gene matches: 1. CDR3 in DNA: TGTGCCAGCTCACCGGGACAGGGGTCTAACTATGGCTACACCTTC. This codes for CASSPGQGSNYGYTF.

The chain combines TRBV27 with TRBJ2-3, with 8 bases lining up with TRBD1. Germline trimming cut 5 bases from V and 0 bases from J; bases unmatched to any gene: 10. This CDR3 has 17 amino acids. Germline CDR1 MNHEY, CDR2 SMNVEV (reference sequence). The CDR3 region is CASSDGSRTGSTDTQYF. CDR3 DNA sequence: TGTGCCAGCAGTGACGGTTCTAGGACAGGGAGCACAGATACGCAGTATTTT.

The table lists this clone with a few counts. The chain recombines TRBV14 with TRBJ2-3, with D unclear. Germline loops: CDR1 SGHDN, CDR2 FVKESK. This CDR3 contains 16 residues. V shed 0 bases and J shed 2 bases, with 12 bases lying between them. CDR3 coding DNA: TGTGCCAGCAGCCAAGAACCAACCTACTACACAGATACGCAGTATTTT. This translates into CASSQEPTYYTDTQYF.

The chain recombines TRBV5-6 with TRBJ2-1; 11 nucleotides line up with TRBD2. This CDR3 contains 15 residues. Germline values: CDR1 SGHDT, CDR2 YYEEEE. V dropped 1 base and J dropped 8; count of bases not matched to a gene: 5. The CDR3 region has the DNA TGTGCCAGCAGCTTGCGTAGCGGGGGGGCGCATGAGCAGTTCTTC. Amino acid sequence: CASSLRSGGAHEQFF.

The chain recombines TRBV4-2 with TRBJ1-4; 9 positions match TRBD1. Losses at the gene ends were 2 bases for V and 2 bases for J; bases not matched to a gene: 12. The CDR3 extends over 19 amino acids. Germline V gene lookup returns CDR1 LGHNA and CDR2 YNFKEQ. The CDR3 protein is CASSQNSGTGSVTNEKLFF. Written as DNA, the CDR3 is TGTGCCAGCAGCCAAAACTCCGGGACAGGGTCCGTCACTAATGAAAAACTGTTTTTT.

The chain links TRBV28 to TRBJ2-5; possibly TRBD1 for D (5 bases). The CDR3 runs 13 residues. Trimming pared 3 bases from V and 4 bases from J, leaving 9 bases between. Germline CDR1 MDHEN, CDR2 SYDVKM. The chain's CDR3 is CASSLLGPETQYF. CDR3 DNA sequence: TGTGCCAGCAGTTTGCTGGGGCCAGAGACCCAGTACTTC.